The rows below give T cell receptor beta chains drawn from one sample of a study of PD-L1 blockade in urothelial cancer. Produced via immunoSEQ multiplex PCR; TCRdb's table is partial and in-frame only. The repertoire holds fewer than 50,000 clones, around nine tenths seen once, with roughly 25% in the top ten. The input for sequencing was PBMCs, taken around atezolizumab (anti-PD-L1) treatment. These receptors all come from a donor at least 40 years old with urothelial cancer. Each CDR3 is given with its conserved first and last residue. D genes are given only for firm matches. Rows give clone size only sometimes, using once, few, many, or a class for an expanded clone.

d_gene	j_gene	v_gene	abundance	CDR3nt	CDR3aa
TRBD1	TRBJ1-2	TRBV19	.	TGTGCCAGTAACCGAGTAAGCCGGGACAGGGGCAACTATGGCTACACCTTC	CASNRVSRDRGNYGYTF
.	TRBJ2-7	TRBV11-2	.	TGTGCCAGCAGCCCCCGGGGGACCAACTACGAGCAGTACTTC	CASSPRGTNYEQYF
.	TRBJ2-7	TRBV7-9	.	TGTGCCAGCAGCTGGCAGGGTCCCACATCCTACGAGCAGTACTTC	CASSWQGPTSYEQYF
TRBD1	TRBJ2-1	TRBV4-2	.	TGTGCCAGCAGCCAAGTTTGGGACAGGGCCTACAATGAGCAGTTCTTC	CASSQVWDRAYNEQFF
TRBD1	TRBJ1-4	TRBV25-1	.	TGTGCCAGCACCCCGGGGACAGGGGCCCCAAATGAAAAACTGTTTTTT	CASTPGTGAPNEKLFF
.	TRBJ1-4	TRBV30	.	TGTGCCTGGAGTGTACGGTGGGGGGTTGAAAAACTGTTTTTT	CAWSVRWGVEKLFF
.	TRBJ2-7	TRBV9	.	TGTGCCAGCAGCGTAGGCCTCGAGGGCGACGAGCAGTACTTC	CASSVGLEGDEQYF
.	TRBJ2-5	TRBV7-2	.	TGTGCCAGCAGCTTAGACCGGGAGACCCAGTACTTC	CASSLDRETQYF
.	TRBJ2-1	TRBV7-2	.	TGTGCCAGCACCACTACGGGAGAGTACTACAATGAGCAGTTCTTC	CASTTTGEYYNEQFF
TRBD2	TRBJ2-1	TRBV2	.	TGTGCCAGCAACCTGGGACTAGCGGGGAAGGGGGAGCAGTTCTTC	CASNLGLAGKGEQFF
.	TRBJ1-4	TRBV5-1	.	TGCGCCAGCAGCTTGGACAGCCGTAATGAAAAACTGTTTTTT	CASSLDSRNEKLFF
.	TRBJ2-7	TRBV29-1	.	TGCAGCGTTGAACTGTCTGGGCAGGGCATCTACGAGCAGTACTTC	CSVELSGQGIYEQYF
TRBD2	TRBJ2-7	TRBV14	few	TGTGCCAGCAGCCCTAGGACTAGCGGGGCCCAGTACTTC	CASSPRTSGAQYF
.	TRBJ2-5	TRBV5-5	.	TGTGCCAGCAGCCTGCACCCGGGAGAGCGGGAGACCCAGTACTTC	CASSLHPGERETQYF
.	TRBJ2-2	TRBV7-8	.	TGTGCCAGCAGCTTAGGGACACCGAACACCGGGGAGCTGTTTTTT	CASSLGTPNTGELFF
.	TRBJ2-3	TRBV6-5	few	TGTGCCAGCAGTTACTCGGCGGGTCCCAGTACGCAGTATTTT	CASSYSAGPSTQYF
TRBD2	TRBJ2-7	TRBV7-2	.	TGTGCCAGCAGCTTAGAGGGTACGGCGGGAGGTCGCGAGCAGTACTTC	CASSLEGTAGGREQYF
.	TRBJ2-5	TRBV30	once	TGTGCCTGGAGACTGTACCAAGAGACCCAGTACTTC	CAWRLYQETQYF
TRBD2	TRBJ2-1	TRBV19	.	TGTGCCACCGAGACGGGGACTAGCGGATACAATGAGCAGTTCTTC	CATETGTSGYNEQFF
TRBD1	TRBJ1-1	TRBV10-3	.	TGTGCCATCAGGCAGGGGGCGCGGAACACTGAAGCTTTCTTT	CAIRQGARNTEAFF
.	TRBJ2-1	TRBV11-3	.	TGTGCCAGCAGCTTAGACGGGGGACAGCAGGGTGAGCAGTTCTTC	CASSLDGGQQGEQFF
TRBD2	TRBJ2-3	TRBV6-5	.	TGTGCCAGCAGTAGCCGGGGGGGCACAGATACGCAGTATTTT	CASSSRGGTDTQYF
TRBD1	TRBJ1-2	TRBV18	.	TGTGCCAGCAGGACAGGGGGCGCGGGTAACTATGGCTACACCTTC	CASRTGGAGNYGYTF
.	TRBJ2-7	TRBV6-8	.	TGTGCCAGCAGTTACAACACGTACGAGCAGTACTTC	CASSYNTYEQYF
TRBD2	TRBJ2-7	TRBV10-1	.	TGCGCCAGCACAAATAGCGGGAGTAGGTACGAGCAGTACTTC	CASTNSGSRYEQYF
.	TRBJ2-1	TRBV5-6	.	TGTGCCAGCAGCTTCGGGGCAGGGGCCTACAATGAGCAGTTCTTC	CASSFGAGAYNEQFF
TRBD2	TRBJ2-1	TRBV7-3	.	TGTGCCAGCAGCAAAACTAGCGGCGGTTACAATGAGCAGTTCTTC	CASSKTSGGYNEQFF
.	TRBJ1-2	TRBV7-9	.	TGTGCCAGCAGCCCGAGACAGGAAATCTATGGCTACACCTTC	CASSPRQEIYGYTF
.	TRBJ2-6	TRBV6-1	.	TGTGCCAGCCCGACATGGCCTGGGGCCAACGTCCTGACTTTC	CASPTWPGANVLTF
.	TRBJ2-3	TRBV9	.	TGTGCCAGCAGCGCCGGGGCGGGGGATACGCAGTATTTT	CASSAGAGDTQYF
.	TRBJ2-7	TRBV30	once	TGTGCCTGGAGTGTGGGGGAGGTGCAGTACTTC	CAWSVGEVQYF
TRBD2	TRBJ2-3	TRBV7-9	.	TGTGCCAGCAGCCCTCCGGCGGCTAGCGGGAGGGATACGCAGTATTTT	CASSPPAASGRDTQYF
.	TRBJ1-2	TRBV5-1	.	TGCGCCAGCAGCTCCCTTACCCCGGGGAACTATGGCTACACCTTC	CASSSLTPGNYGYTF
TRBD2	TRBJ2-2	TRBV9	.	TGTGCCAGCAGCCCCCTCAGCGGGAGGGTGGGCGGGGAGCTGTTTTTT	CASSPLSGRVGGELFF
.	TRBJ1-4	TRBV11-3	.	TGTGCCAGCAGACTGGACAGTTGGGATGAAAAACTGTTTTTT	CASRLDSWDEKLFF
.	TRBJ1-5	TRBV15	once	TGTGCCACCAGCAGAGAGAGGGCCACGGTCCCAAATCAGCCCCAGCATTTT	CATSRERATVPNQPQHF
TRBD2	TRBJ2-5	TRBV28	.	TGTGCCAGCCTAATAGCGGGAGTTAGCCAAGAGACCCAGTACTTC	CASLIAGVSQETQYF
TRBD2	TRBJ2-6	TRBV5-1	.	TGCGCCAGCAGCGGGAGGGGTCCGGGGGCCAACGTCCTGACTTTC	CASSGRGPGANVLTF